This is a list of T cell receptor beta chains from one sample in a study of cytomegalovirus exposure and HLA in healthy donors. The data were produced by immunoSEQ multiplex PCR, yet TCRdb's version contains in-frame clones alone and is incomplete. The data hold roughly 50,000 clones, with 93% observed a single time. Sequencing was performed on PBMCs. The receptor source for this set is a woman aged 18-29 years in good health and CMV-seropositive. Each CDR3 is given with its conserved first and last residue. The D gene is left open where the match is weak. Clone size is stated in some rows and not others, as once, few, many or a class when expanded.

clone_size: -
d_call: -
j_call: TRBJ2-1
v_call: TRBV4-3
cdr3_aa: CASSQARGHEQFF
cdr3_nt: TGCGCCAGCAGCCAAGCCCGAGGCCATGAGCAGTTCTTC

clone_size: -
d_call: TRBD2
j_call: TRBJ2-7
v_call: TRBV2
cdr3_aa: CASAGGPYEQYF
cdr3_nt: TGTGCCAGCGCGGGGGGGCCCTACGAGCAGTACTTC

clone_size: -
d_call: -
j_call: TRBJ1-2
v_call: TRBV4-2
cdr3_aa: CASSQGDVIYGYTF
cdr3_nt: TGTGCCAGCAGCCAAGGAGATGTCATCTATGGCTACACCTTC

clone_size: -
d_call: -
j_call: TRBJ1-2
v_call: TRBV25-1
cdr3_aa: CASSDRGQKKNYGYTF
cdr3_nt: TGTGCCAGCAGTGACCGAGGACAGAAGAAGAACTATGGCTACACCTTC

clone_size: -
d_call: TRBD2
j_call: TRBJ2-7
v_call: TRBV5-4
cdr3_aa: CASSSMTSGGAGHEQYF
cdr3_nt: TGTGCCAGCAGCTCTATGACTAGCGGGGGGGCGGGCCACGAGCAGTACTTC

clone_size: -
d_call: TRBD1
j_call: TRBJ1-2
v_call: TRBV4-2
cdr3_aa: CASSQRSYAVAGGRGNYGYTF
cdr3_nt: TGTGCCAGCAGCCAACGCTCATACGCGGTGGCAGGGGGCCGTGGGAACTATGGCTACACCTTC

clone_size: -
d_call: TRBD1
j_call: TRBJ1-6
v_call: TRBV15
cdr3_aa: CATSMRTGNSPLHF
cdr3_nt: TGTGCCACCAGCATGAGGACAGGGAATTCACCCCTCCACTTT

clone_size: -
d_call: -
j_call: TRBJ1-1
v_call: TRBV29-1
cdr3_aa: CSVVRLLRTEAFF
cdr3_nt: TGCAGCGTTGTCCGATTACTGAGGACTGAAGCTTTCTTT

clone_size: -
d_call: TRBD1
j_call: TRBJ2-7
v_call: TRBV7-8
cdr3_aa: CASSLAQGTGFEQYF
cdr3_nt: TGTGCCAGCAGCTTAGCGCAAGGGACAGGGTTCGAGCAGTACTTC

clone_size: -
d_call: -
j_call: TRBJ1-6
v_call: TRBV30
cdr3_aa: CAWSVQYNSPLHF
cdr3_nt: TGTGCCTGGAGTGTACAGTATAATTCACCCCTCCACTTT

clone_size: -
d_call: TRBD1
j_call: TRBJ1-6
v_call: TRBV19
cdr3_aa: CASTETGWGSPLHF
cdr3_nt: TGTGCCAGTACGGAGACAGGGTGGGGTTCACCCCTCCACTTT

clone_size: once
d_call: TRBD1
j_call: TRBJ2-5
v_call: TRBV10-3
cdr3_aa: CAISDHGTGKETQYF
cdr3_nt: TGTGCCATCAGTGACCACGGGACAGGGAAAGAGACCCAGTACTTC

clone_size: -
d_call: TRBD1
j_call: TRBJ1-2
v_call: TRBV27
cdr3_aa: CASSLVAQGTVNYGYTF
cdr3_nt: TGTGCCAGCAGTTTGGTAGCGCAGGGGACAGTTAACTATGGCTACACCTTC

clone_size: -
d_call: -
j_call: TRBJ1-1
v_call: TRBV6-6
cdr3_aa: CASTVGGSKSVNEAFF
cdr3_nt: TGTGCCAGCACGGTGGGGGGTTCAAAGTCGGTTAATGAAGCTTTCTTT

clone_size: -
d_call: TRBD2
j_call: TRBJ2-1
v_call: TRBV6-6
cdr3_aa: CASSPRGVGNEQFF
cdr3_nt: TGTGCCAGCAGTCCCCGGGGGGTGGGCAATGAGCAGTTCTTC

clone_size: -
d_call: -
j_call: TRBJ1-4
v_call: TRBV6-1
cdr3_aa: CASREQGIREKLFF
cdr3_nt: TGTGCCAGCAGGGAACAGGGTATCCGTGAAAAACTGTTTTTT

clone_size: -
d_call: -
j_call: TRBJ1-2
v_call: TRBV5-6
cdr3_aa: CASSFTVDINYGYTF
cdr3_nt: TGTGCCAGCAGCTTCACGGTCGACATTAACTATGGCTACACCTTC

clone_size: once
d_call: -
j_call: TRBJ2-1
v_call: TRBV27
cdr3_aa: CASSLFPGNNEQFF
cdr3_nt: TGTGCCAGCAGTTTATTTCCGGGGAACAATGAGCAGTTCTTC

clone_size: -
d_call: TRBD1
j_call: TRBJ2-7
v_call: TRBV4-2
cdr3_aa: CASSPVDRGYEQYF
cdr3_nt: TGTGCCAGCAGCCCCGTGGACAGGGGCTACGAGCAGTACTTC

clone_size: -
d_call: -
j_call: TRBJ1-6
v_call: TRBV6-5
cdr3_aa: CASSLQGNNSPLHF
cdr3_nt: TGTGCCAGCAGTCTACAGGGCAATAATTCACCCCTCCACTTT

clone_size: -
d_call: -
j_call: TRBJ1-2
v_call: TRBV29-1
cdr3_aa: CSSRDTGNYGYTF
cdr3_nt: TGCAGCAGCCGGGACACCGGTAACTATGGCTACACCTTC

clone_size: -
d_call: TRBD1
j_call: TRBJ1-2
v_call: TRBV6-1
cdr3_aa: CASKFRDRDNYGYTF
cdr3_nt: TGTGCCAGCAAGTTCCGGGACAGGGACAACTATGGCTACACCTTC

clone_size: -
d_call: TRBD1
j_call: TRBJ1-5
v_call: TRBV6-1
cdr3_aa: CASSWTGINQPQHF
cdr3_nt: TGTGCCAGCAGCTGGACAGGGATCAATCAGCCCCAGCATTTT